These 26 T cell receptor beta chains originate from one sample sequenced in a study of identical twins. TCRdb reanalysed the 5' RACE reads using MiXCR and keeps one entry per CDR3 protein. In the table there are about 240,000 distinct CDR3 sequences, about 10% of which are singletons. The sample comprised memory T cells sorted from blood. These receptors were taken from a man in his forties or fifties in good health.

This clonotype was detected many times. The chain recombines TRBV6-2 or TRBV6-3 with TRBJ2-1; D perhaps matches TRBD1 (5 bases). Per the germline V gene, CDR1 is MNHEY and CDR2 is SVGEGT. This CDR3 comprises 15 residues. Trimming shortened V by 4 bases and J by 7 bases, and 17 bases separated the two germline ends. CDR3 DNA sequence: TGTGCCAGCAGTTTCCCGCGAAGTAGGGGAAATGAGCAGTTCTTC. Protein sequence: CASSFPRSRGNEQFF.

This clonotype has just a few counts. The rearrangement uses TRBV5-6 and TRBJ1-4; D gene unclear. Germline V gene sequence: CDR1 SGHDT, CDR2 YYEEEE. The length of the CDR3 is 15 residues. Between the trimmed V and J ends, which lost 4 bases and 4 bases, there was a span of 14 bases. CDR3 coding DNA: TGTGCCAGCAGCCCTGGGCCGGCGATTAATGAAAAACTGTTTTTT. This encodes CASSPGPAINEKLFF. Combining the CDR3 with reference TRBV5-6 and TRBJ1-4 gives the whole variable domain DAGVTQSPTHLIKTRGQQVTLRCSPKSGHDTVSWYQQALGQGPQFIFQYYEEEERQRGNFPDRFSGHQFPNYSSELNVNALLLGDSALYLCASSPGPAINEKLFFGSGTQLSVL.

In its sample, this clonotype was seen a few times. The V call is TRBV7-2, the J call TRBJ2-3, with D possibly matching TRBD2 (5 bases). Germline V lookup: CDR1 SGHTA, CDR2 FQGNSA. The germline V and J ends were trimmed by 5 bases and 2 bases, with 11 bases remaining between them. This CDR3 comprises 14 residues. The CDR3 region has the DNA TGTGCCAGCAGCCTCTGGACTTACACAGATACGCAGTATTTT. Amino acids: CASSLWTYTDTQYF.

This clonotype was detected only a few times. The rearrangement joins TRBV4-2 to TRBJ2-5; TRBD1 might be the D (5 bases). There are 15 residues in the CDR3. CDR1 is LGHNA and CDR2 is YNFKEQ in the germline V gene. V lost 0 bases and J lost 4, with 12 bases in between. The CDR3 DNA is TGTGCCAGCAGCCAAGAAGCCCGGCAGGGAGAGACCCAGTACTTC. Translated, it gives CASSQEARQGETQYF.

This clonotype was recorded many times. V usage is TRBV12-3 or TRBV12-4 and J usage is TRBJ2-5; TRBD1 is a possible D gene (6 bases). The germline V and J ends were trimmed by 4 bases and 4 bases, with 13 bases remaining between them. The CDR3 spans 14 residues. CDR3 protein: CASSSQGRLETQYF. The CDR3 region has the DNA TGTGCCAGCAGTTCACAGGGTAGATTAGAGACCCAGTACTTC.

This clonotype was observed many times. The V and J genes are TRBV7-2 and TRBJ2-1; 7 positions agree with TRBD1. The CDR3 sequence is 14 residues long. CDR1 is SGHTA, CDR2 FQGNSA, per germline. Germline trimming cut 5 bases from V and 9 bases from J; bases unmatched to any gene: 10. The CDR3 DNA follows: TGTGCCAGCAGCCGTAGACAGGGTACTACTGAGCAGTTCTTC. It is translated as CASSRRQGTTEQFF.

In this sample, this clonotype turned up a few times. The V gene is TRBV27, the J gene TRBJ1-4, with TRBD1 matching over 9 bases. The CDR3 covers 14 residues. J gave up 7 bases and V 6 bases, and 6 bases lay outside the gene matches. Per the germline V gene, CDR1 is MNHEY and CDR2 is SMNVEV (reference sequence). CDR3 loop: CASSEQGATEKLFF. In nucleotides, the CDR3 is TGTGCCAGCAGCGAACAGGGGGCGACTGAAAAACTGTTTTTT.

In DNA, the CDR3 is TGCAGCATATCGACCAGGAGCGACACTGAAGCTTTCTTT. It codes for CSISTRSDTEAFF. J is TRBJ1-1 and V is TRBV29-1; D gene uncertain. The CDR3 covers 13 residues. Germline CDR1 SQVTM, CDR2 ANQGSEA. Trimming took 8 bases from V and 3 from J, leaving 16 bases between them. Complete variable domain (other parts from reference TRBV29-1 and TRBJ1-1): SAVISQKPSRDICQRGTSLTIQCQVDSQVTMMFWYRQQPGQSLTLIATANQGSEATYESGFVIDKFPISRPNLTFSTLTVSNMSPEDSSIYLCSISTRSDTEAFFGQGTRLTVV.

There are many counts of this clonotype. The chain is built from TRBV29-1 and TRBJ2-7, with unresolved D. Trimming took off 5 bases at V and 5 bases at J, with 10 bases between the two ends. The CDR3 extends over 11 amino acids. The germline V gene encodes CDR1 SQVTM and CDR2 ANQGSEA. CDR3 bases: TGCAGCGTTTTAGGGTTTGACGAGCAGTACTTC. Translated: CSVLGFDEQYF.

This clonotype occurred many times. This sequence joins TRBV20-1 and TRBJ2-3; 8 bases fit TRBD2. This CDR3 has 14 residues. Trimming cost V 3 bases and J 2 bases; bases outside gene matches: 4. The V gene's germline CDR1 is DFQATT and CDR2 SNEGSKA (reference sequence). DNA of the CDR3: TGCAGTGCTAGTGGGGGACTAGTCACAGATACGCAGTATTTT. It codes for CSASGGLVTDTQYF.

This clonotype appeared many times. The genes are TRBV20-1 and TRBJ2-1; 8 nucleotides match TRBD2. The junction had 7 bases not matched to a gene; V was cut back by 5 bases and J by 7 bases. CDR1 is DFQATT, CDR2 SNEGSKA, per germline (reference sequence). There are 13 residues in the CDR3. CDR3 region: CSAFGLALNEQFF. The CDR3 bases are TGCAGTGCTTTCGGACTAGCCTTAAATGAGCAGTTCTTC.

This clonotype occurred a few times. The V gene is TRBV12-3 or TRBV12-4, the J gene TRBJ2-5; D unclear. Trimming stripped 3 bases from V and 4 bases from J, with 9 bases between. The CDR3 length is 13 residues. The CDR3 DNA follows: TGTGCCAGCAGTTTCAATAGGGCAGAGACCCAGTACTTC. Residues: CASSFNRAETQYF.

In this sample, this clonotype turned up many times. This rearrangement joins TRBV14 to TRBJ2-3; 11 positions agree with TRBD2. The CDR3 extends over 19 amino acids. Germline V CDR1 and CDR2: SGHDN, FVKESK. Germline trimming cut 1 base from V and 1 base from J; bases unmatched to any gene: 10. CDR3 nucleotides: TGTGCCAGCAGCCAAGGGTTCACTAGCGGGAGAGGCGGCACAGATACGCAGTATTTT. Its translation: CASSQGFTSGRGGTDTQYF.

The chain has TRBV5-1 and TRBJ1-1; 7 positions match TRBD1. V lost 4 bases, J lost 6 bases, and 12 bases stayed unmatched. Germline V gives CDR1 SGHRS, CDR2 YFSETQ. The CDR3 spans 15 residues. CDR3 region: CASSPRQGRVAEAFF. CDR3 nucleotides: TGCGCCAGCAGCCCCCGACAGGGAAGGGTCGCTGAAGCTTTCTTT. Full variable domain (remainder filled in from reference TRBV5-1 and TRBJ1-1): KAGVTQTPRYLIKTRGQQVTLSCSPISGHRSVSWYQQTPGQGLQFLFEYFSETQRNKGNFPGRFSGRQFSNSRSEMNVSTLELGDSALYLCASSPRQGRVAEAFFGQGTRLTVV.

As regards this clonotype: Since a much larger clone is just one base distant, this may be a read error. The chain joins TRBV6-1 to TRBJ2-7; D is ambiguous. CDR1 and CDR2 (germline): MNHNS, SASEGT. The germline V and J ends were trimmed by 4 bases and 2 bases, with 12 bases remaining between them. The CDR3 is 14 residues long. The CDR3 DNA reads TGTGCCAGCAGTGGGACCGAGAGCCCCTACGAGCAGTACTTC. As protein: CASSGTESPYEQYF.

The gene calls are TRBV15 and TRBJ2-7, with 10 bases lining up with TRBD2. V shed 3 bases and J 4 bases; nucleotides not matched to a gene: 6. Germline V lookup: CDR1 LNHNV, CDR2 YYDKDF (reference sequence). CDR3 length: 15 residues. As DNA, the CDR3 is TGTGCCACCAGCAGTAGCGGGAGGTGGGAATACGAGCAGTACTTC. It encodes CATSSSGRWEYEQYF.

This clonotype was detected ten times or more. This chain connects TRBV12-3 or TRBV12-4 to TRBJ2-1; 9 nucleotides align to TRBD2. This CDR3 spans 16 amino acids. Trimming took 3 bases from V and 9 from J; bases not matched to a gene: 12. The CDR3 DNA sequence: TGTGCCAGCAGTTTGGGGACGGCCGGACTAGCGCTTGAGCAGTTCTTC. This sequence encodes CASSLGTAGLALEQFF.

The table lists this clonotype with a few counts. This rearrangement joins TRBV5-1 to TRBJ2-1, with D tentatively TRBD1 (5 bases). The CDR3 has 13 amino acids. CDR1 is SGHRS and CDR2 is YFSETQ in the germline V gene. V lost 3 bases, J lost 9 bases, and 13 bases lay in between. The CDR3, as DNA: TGCGCCAGCAGCTCGGGTGGGGCGGTTGAGCAGTTCTTC. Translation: CASSSGGAVEQFF.

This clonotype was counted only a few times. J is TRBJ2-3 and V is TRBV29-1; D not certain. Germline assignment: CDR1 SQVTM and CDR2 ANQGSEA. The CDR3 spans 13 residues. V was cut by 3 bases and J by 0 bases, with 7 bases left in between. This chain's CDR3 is CSVDATSTDTQYF. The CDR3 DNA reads TGCAGCGTTGATGCGACTAGCACAGATACGCAGTATTTT.

The DNA of the CDR3 is TGTGCCAGCGGTCAGACAGGGTATAATTCACCCCTCCACTTT. This gives the protein CASGQTGYNSPLHF. The gene calls are TRBV12-3 or TRBV12-4 and TRBJ1-6; 7 nucleotides match TRBD1. This CDR3 comprises 14 residues. J gave up 4 bases and V 8 bases, and 5 bases lay outside the gene matches.

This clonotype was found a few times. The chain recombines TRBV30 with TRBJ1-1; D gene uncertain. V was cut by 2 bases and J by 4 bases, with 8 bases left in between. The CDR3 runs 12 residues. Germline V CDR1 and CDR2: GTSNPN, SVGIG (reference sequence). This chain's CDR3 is CAWSFTGTEAFF. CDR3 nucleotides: TGTGCCTGGAGTTTTACGGGCACTGAAGCTTTCTTT.

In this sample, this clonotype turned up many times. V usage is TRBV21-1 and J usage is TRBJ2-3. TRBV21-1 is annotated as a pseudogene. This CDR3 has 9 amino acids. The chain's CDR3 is CASSKFTYF. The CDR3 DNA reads TGTGCCAGCAGCAAATTTACGTATTTT.

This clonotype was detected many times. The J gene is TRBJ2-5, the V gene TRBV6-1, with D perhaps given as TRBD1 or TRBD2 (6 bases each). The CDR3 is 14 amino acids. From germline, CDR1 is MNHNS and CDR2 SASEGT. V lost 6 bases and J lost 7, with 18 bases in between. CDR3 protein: CASRGGLLDRTQYF. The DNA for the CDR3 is TGTGCCAGCAGAGGGGGACTTTTGGATAGGACCCAGTACTTC.

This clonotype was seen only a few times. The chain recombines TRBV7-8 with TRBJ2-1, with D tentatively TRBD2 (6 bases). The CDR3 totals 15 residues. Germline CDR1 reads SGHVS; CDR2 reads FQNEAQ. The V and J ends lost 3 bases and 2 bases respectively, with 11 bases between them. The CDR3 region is CASSFAGTAYNEQFF. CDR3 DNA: TGTGCCAGCAGCTTTGCGGGGACTGCCTACAATGAGCAGTTCTTC.

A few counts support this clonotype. CDR3 coding DNA: TGTGCCAGCAGCCACCAATACCGGGGCCGTTATAGCAATCAGCCCCAGCATTTT. It encodes CASSHQYRGRYSNQPQHF. This rearrangement joins TRBV14 to TRBJ1-5; tentative D call: TRBD1 (5 bases). The CDR3 consists of 18 residues. Between the trimmed V and J ends, which lost 3 bases and 0 bases, there was a span of 18 bases. Germline CDR1 and CDR2: SGHDN and FVKESK.

CDR3 residues: CASSPGQLRTGELFF. The CDR3 DNA reads TGTGCCAGCAGCCCGGGACAGCTGCGGACCGGGGAGCTGTTTTTT. The chain uses TRBV14 and TRBJ2-2, with 7 bases matching TRBD1. Per germline, CDR1 SGHDN and CDR2 FVKESK. This CDR3 is 15 amino acids long. Trimming removed 4 bases from V and 5 bases from J; junction bases left unmatched: 7.